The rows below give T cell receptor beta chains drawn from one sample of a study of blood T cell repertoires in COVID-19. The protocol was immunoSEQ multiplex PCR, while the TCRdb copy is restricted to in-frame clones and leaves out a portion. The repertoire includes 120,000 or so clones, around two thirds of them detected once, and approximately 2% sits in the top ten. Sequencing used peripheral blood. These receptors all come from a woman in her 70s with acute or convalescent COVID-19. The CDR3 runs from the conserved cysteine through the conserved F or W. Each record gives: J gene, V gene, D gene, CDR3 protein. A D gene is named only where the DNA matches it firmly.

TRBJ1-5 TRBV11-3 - CASSQLGGAGQPQHF
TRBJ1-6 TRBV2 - CASRGQQYSPLHF
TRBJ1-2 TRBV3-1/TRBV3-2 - CASSQDWQGTRGYTF
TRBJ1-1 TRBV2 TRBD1 CASRATGGNTEAFF
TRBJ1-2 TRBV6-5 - CASSYSTGRDSYGYTF
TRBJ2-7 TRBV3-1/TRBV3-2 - CASSQSPGDEQYF
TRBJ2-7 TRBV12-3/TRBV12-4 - CASSLAQGNEQYF
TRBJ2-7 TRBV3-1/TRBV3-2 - CASSQERYEQYF
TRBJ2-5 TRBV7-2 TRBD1 CASSPGQDGETQYF
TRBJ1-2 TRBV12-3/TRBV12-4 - CASSSGYGYTF
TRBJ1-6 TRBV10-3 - CAISGGVAYNSPLHF
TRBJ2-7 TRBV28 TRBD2 CASSGGGAKDYEQYF
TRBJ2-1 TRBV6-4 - CASSDSSRGGNEQFF
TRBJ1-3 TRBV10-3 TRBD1 CAISGYQGAGNTIYF
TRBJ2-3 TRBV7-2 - CASSGPYSTDTQYF
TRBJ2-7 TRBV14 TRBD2 CASSLTSGDSYEQYF
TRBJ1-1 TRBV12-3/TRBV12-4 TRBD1 CASGRQGASEAFF
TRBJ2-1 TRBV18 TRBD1 CASSPVRDRNNEQFF
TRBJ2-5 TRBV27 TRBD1 CASSYTGGISETQYF
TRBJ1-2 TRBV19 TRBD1 CASSISTGDGYTF
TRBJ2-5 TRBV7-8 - CASSSGTPQGTQYF
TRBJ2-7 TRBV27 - CASSLSAGRHEQYF
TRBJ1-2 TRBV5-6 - CASQIRESYGYTF
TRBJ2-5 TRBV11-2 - CASSLAGLVETQYF
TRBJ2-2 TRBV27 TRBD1 CASSSRTGDTGELFF
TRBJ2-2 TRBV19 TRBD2 CASSIKLAYTGELFF
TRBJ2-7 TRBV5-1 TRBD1 CASSLDGQGVHEQYF
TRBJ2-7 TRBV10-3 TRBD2 CATSPGGYEQYF
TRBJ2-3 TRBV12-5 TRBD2 CASGLGLAGTDTQYF
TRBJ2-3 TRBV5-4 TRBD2 CASSLLAGGDTDTQYF
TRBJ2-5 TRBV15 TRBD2 CATSRDGTSPLETQYF
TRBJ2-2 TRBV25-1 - CASSERNTGELFF
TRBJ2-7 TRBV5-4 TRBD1 CASGSRQGSYEQYF
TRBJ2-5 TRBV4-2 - CASSQPLQETQYF
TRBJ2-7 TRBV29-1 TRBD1 CSVEVVGQGYYEQYF
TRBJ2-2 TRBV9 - CASSDLPDTNTGELFF
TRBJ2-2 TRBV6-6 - CASSPWEAGELFF
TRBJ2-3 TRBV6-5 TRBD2 CASERTSGIIDTQYF
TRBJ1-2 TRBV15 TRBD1 CATSRVGRDSYGYTF
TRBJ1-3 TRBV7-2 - CASSLDEAISGNTIYF
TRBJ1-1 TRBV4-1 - CASSQTFSDTEAFF
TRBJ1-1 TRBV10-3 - CAISESNSRNTEAFF
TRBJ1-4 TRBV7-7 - CASSINRNEKLFF
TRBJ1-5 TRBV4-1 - CASSLRVRDQPQHF
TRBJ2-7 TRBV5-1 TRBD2 CASTRGTSGAYEQYF
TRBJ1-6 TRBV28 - CASSYRSPLHF
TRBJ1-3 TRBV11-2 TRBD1 CASSWGQKGNTIYF
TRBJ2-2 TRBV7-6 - CASSHPLTGENTGELFF
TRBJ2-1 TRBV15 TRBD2 CATSRDSRGGSFYNEQFF
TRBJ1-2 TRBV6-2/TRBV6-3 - CASSDDIYGYTF
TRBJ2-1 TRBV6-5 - CASSRNQGTRQFF
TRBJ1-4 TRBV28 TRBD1 CASTLTGTGRADGEKLFF
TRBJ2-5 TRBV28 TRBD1 CASSSTDRGGETQYF